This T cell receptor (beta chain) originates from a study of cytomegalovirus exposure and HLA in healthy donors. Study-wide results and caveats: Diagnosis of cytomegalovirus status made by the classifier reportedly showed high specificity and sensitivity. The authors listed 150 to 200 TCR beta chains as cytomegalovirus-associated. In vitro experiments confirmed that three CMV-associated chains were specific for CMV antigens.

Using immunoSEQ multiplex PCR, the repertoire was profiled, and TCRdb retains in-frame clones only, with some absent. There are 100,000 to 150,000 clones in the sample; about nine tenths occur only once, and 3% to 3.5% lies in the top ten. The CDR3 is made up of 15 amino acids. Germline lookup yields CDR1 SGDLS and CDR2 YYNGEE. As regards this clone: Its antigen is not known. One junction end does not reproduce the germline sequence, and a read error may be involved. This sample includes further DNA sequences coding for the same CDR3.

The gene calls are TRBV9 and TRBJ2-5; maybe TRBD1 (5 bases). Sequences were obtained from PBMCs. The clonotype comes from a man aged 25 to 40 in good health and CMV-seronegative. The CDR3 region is CASSVDGRVRETQYF. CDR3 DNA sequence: TGTGCCAGCAGTGTAGATGGCAGGGTACGAGAGACCCAGTACTTC.